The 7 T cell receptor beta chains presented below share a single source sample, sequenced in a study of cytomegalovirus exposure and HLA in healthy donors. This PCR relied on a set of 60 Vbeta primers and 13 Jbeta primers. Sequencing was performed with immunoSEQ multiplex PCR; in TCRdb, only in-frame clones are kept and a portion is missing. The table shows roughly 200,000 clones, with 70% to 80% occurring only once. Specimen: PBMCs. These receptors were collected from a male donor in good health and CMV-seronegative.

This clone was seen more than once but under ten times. Here the CDR3 reads CASSSSMGGRNEQFF. In nucleotides, the CDR3 is TGTGCCAGCAGCTCGAGCATGGGGGGGCGTAATGAGCAGTTCTTC. The V and J genes are TRBV11-2 and TRBJ2-1, with D perhaps matching TRBD2 (7 bases). V lost 4 bases to trimming and J lost 7 bases, with 17 bases between them. This CDR3 is built from 15 residues. Germline CDR1 and CDR2: SGHAT and FQNNGV.

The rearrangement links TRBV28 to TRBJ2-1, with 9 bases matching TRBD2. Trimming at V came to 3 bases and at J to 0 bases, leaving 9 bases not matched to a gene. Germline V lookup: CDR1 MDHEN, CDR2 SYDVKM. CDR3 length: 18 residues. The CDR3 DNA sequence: TGTGCCAGCAGTTTGGGACTAGCCTTTGGGAGCTCCTACAATGAGCAGTTCTTC. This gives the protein CASSLGLAFGSSYNEQFF.

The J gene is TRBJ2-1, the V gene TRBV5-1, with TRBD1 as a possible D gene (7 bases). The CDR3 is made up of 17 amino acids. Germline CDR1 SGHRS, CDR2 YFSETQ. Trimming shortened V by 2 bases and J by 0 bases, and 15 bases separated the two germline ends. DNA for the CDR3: TGCGCCAGCAGCTTTCAGGGGGGTTCTAGCTCCTACAATGAGCAGTTCTTC. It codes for CASSFQGGSSSYNEQFF. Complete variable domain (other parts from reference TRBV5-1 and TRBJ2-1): KAGVTQTPRYLIKTRGQQVTLSCSPISGHRSVSWYQQTPGQGLQFLFEYFSETQRNKGNFPGRFSGRQFSNSRSEMNVSTLELGDSALYLCASSFQGGSSSYNEQFFGPGTRLTVL.

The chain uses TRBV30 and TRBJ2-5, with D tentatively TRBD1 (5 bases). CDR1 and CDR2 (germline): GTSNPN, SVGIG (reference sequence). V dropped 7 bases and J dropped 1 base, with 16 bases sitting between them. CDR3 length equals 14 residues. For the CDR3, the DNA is TGTGCCTCAAACAATCGCGACAGCCAAGAGACCCAGTACTTC. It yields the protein CASNNRDSQETQYF.

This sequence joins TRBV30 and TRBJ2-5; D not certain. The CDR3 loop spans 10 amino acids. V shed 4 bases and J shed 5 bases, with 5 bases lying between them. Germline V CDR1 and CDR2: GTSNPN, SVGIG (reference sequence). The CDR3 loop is CAWNAETQYF. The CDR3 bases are TGTGCCTGGAATGCGGAGACCCAGTACTTC. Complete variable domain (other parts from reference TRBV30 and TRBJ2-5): SQTIHQWPATLVQPVGSPLSLECTVEGTSNPNLYWYRQAAGRGLQLLFYSVGIGQISSEVPQNLSASRPQDRQFILSSKKLLLSDSGFYLCAWNAETQYFGPGTRLLVL.

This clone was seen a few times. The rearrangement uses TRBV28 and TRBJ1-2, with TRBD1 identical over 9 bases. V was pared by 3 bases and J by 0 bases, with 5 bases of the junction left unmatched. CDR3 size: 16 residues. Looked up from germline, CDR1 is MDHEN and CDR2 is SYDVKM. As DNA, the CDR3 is TGTGCCAGCAGTTTCGTAGGGACAGGGCCTAACTATGGCTACACCTTC. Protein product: CASSFVGTGPNYGYTF.

DNA of the CDR3: TGTGCCAGCAGCTTAGGAGGGAGGACGTACGAGCAGTACTTC. Translation: CASSLGGRTYEQYF. This chain connects TRBV11-1 to TRBJ2-7; weak D call: TRBD2 (6 bases). Germline V gene lookup returns CDR1 SGHAT and CDR2 FQDESV (reference sequence). V was shortened by 1 base and J by 4 bases, with 11 bases between the two germline ends. This CDR3 has 14 amino acids. Complete variable domain (other parts from reference TRBV11-1 and TRBJ2-7): EAEVAQSPRYKITEKSQAVAFWCDPISGHATLYWYRQILGQGPELLVQFQDESVVDDSQLPKDRFSAERLKGVDSTLKIQPAELGDSAMYLCASSLGGRTYEQYFGPGTRLTVT.